The text below deals with one TCR beta chain. Its antigen is as yet unknown. The data are from a study of T cells in Graves' hyperthyroidism and ophthalmopathy. Study-level background: Peripheral blood specimens were obtained at initial diagnosis, prior to any treatment.

Clinical symptoms, serum thyroxine and TRAb, thyroid ultrasound and orbital computed tomography together formed the diagnostic basis. The study's findings and limits: A median roughly 6.6 months before onset, the model predicted ophthalmopathy. Ophthalmopathy cases were set apart from stable hyperthyroidism by a 13 V-J model.

RNA transcripts provided the source from which TCR beta CDR3 regions were amplified. With the HTBI primer set, the TCR CDR3 went through a first round of RT-PCR. TCRdb fed the multiplex PCR reads into MiXCR, producing one record per CDR3 protein. The sample has around 290,000 distinct CDR3 sequences, 15% to 20% seen once. V was pared by 5 bases and J by 4 bases, with 21 bases between. The CDR3 is 18 amino acids. Germline V gives CDR1 MNHEY, CDR2 SMNVEV (reference sequence). Sample: blood. The source of this sequence is a woman aged 60-75 years with Graves' ophthalmopathy. The chain has TRBV27 and TRBJ1-6; a possible D gene is TRBD1 (5 bases). The CDR3 protein is CASSPTAKQGTYNSPLHF. DNA for the CDR3: TGTGCCAGCAGTCCCACCGCGAAGCAGGGCACATATAATTCACCCCTCCACTTT.